This TCR beta chain was sequenced in a study of blood T cell repertoires in COVID-19. Across the study: Material from acute and convalescent COVID-19 was sourced from the United States, Italy and Spain. From T cells, B-cell-depleted T cells, or PBMCs came the material, which was cDNA or gDNA.

Authors' methods: By means of reference gene primer amplification, nucleated cell counts were estimated. Libraries were prepared by immunoSEQ multiplex PCR; TCRdb keeps only in-frame clonotypes and omits some of them. The DNA was the basis for D and trimming; V, J and clone size are from that table. This sample has roughly 250,000 clones, with approximately 81% found just once. The CDR3 spans 16 residues. Trimming left V 5 bases short and J 6 bases short, with 23 bases between. CDR1 and CDR2 (germline): MRHNA, SNTAGT. This TCR came from a man aged 35 to 55 with acute or convalescent COVID-19. This rearrangement joins TRBV6-4 to TRBJ2-7; TRBD2 is a possible D gene (6 bases). Input material: peripheral blood. CDR3 in DNA: TGTGCCAGCAGTCCCCATCTCTCGGGACTCCTCCCCGAGCAGTACTTC. Protein product: CASSPHLSGLLPEQYF.